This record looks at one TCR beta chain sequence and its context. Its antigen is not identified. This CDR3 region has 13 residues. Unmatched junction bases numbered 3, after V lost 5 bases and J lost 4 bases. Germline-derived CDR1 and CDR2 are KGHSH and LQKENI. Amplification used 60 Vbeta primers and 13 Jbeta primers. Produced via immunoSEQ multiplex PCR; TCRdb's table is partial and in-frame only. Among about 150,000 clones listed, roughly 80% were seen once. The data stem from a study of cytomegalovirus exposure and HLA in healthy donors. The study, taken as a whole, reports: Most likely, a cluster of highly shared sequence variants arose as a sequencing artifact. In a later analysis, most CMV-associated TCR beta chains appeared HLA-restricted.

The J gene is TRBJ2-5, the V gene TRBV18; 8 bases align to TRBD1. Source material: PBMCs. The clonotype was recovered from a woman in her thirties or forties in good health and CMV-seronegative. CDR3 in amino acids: CASSGGTGETQYF. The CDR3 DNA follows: TGTGCCAGCTCAGGGGGGACAGGAGAGACCCAGTACTTC. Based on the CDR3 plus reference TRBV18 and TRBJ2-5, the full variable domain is NAGVMQNPRHLVRRRGQEARLRCSPMKGHSHVYWYRQLPEEGLKFMVYLQKENIIDESGMPKERFSAEFPKEGPSILRIQQVVRGDSAAYFCASSGGTGETQYFGPGTRLLVL.